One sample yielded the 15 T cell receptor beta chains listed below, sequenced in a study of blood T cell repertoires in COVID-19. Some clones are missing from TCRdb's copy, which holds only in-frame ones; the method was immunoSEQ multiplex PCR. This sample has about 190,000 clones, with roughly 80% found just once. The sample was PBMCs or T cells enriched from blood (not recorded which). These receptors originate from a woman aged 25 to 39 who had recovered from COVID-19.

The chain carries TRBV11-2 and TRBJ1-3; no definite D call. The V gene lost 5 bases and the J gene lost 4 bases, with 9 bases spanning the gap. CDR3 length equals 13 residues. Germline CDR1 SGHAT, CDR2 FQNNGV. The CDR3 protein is CASSPQAGNTIYF. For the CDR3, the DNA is TGTGCCAGCAGCCCCCAGGCCGGAAACACCATATATTTT.

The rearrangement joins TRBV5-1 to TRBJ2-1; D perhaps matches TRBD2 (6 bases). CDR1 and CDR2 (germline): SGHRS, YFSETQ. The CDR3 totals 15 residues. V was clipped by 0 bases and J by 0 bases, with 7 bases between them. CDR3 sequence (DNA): TGCGCCAGCAGCTTGGCAGCGGGCTCCTACAATGAGCAGTTCTTC. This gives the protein CASSLAAGSYNEQFF.

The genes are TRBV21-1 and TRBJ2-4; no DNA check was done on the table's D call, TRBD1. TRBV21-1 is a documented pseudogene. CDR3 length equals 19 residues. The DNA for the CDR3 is TGTGCCAGCAGCAAAAGGAAATGGGCAACAGGGTTAGCCAAAAACATTCAGTACTTC. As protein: CASSKRKWATGLAKNIQYF.

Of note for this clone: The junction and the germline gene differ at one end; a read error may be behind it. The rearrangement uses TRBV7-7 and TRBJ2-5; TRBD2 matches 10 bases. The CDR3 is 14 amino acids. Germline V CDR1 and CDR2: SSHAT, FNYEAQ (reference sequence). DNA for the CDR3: TGTGCTAGCAGCGGGGGGGGTAGCCAAGAGACCCAGTACTTC. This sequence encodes CASSGGGSQETQYF.

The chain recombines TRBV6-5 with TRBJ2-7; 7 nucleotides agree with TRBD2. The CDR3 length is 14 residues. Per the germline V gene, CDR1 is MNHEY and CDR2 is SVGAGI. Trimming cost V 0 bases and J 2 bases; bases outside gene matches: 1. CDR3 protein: CASSYSLAPYEQYF. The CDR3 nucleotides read TGTGCCAGCAGTTACTCACTAGCGCCCTACGAGCAGTACTTC.

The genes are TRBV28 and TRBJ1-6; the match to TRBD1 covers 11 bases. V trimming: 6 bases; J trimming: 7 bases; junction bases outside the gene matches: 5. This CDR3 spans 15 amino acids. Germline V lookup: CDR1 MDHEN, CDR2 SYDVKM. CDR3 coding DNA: TGTGCCAGCAGCTCGGGACAGGGGGGAAATTCACCCCTCCACTTT. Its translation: CASSSGQGGNSPLHF.

The CDR3 DNA sequence: TGTGCCACCAGTGATTTGGACGGGGGAAATCAGCCCCAGCATTTT. This codes for CATSDLDGGNQPQHF. The chain recombines TRBV24-1 with TRBJ1-5; D may be TRBD1 (5 bases). There are 15 residues in the CDR3. Germline loops: CDR1 KGHDR, CDR2 SFDVKD. V lost 0 bases, J lost 4 bases, and 9 bases lay in between.

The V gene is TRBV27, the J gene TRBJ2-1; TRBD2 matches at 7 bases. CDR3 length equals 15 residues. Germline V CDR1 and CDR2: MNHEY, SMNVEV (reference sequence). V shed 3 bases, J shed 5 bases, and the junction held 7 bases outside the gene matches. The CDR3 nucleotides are TGTGCCAGCAGTTTTGGGCTAGCGGCTAACAATGAGCAGTTCTTC. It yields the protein CASSFGLAANNEQFF.

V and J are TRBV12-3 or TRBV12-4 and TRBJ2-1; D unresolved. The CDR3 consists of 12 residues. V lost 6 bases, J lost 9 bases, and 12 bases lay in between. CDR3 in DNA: TGTGCCAGCAGGATTAGTGATGGTGAGCAGTTCTTC. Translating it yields CASRISDGEQFF.

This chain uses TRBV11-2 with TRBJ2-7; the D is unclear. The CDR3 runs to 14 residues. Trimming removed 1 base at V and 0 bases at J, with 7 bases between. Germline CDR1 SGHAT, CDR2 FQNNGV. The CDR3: CASSLAGNSYEQYF. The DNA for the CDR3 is TGTGCCAGCAGCTTAGCGGGTAACTCCTACGAGCAGTACTTC.

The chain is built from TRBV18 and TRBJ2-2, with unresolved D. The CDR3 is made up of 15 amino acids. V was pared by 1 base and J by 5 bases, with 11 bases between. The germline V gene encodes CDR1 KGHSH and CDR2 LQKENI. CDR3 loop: CASSPRRSRTGELFF. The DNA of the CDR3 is TGTGCCAGCTCACCACGCCGGTCGAGGACCGGGGAGCTGTTTTTT.

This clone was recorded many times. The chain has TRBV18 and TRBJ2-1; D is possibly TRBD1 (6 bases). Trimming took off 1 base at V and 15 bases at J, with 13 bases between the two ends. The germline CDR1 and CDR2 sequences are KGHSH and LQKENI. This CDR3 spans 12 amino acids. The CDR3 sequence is CASSPLAGEWFF. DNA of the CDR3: TGTGCCAGCTCACCACTCGCAGGGGAATGGTTCTTC.

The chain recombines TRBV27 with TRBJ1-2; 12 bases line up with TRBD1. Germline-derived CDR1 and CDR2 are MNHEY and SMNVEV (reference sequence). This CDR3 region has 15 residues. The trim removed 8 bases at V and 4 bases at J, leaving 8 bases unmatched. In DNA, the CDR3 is TGTGCCAGCCGTGGGACAGGGGGCTTGGGCTATGGCTACACCTTC. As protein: CASRGTGGLGYGYTF.

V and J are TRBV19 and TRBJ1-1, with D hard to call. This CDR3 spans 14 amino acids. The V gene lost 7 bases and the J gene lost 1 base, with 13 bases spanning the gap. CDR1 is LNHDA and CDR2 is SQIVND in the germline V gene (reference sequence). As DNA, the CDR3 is TGTGCCAGTATGACCCCAGGTAGGAACACTGAAGCTTTCTTT. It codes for CASMTPGRNTEAFF.

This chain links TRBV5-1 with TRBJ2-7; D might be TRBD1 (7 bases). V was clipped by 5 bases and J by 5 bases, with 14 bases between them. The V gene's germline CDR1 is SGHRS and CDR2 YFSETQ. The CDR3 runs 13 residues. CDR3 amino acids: CASRTTGTHEQYF. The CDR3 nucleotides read TGCGCCAGCAGAACGACAGGGACTCACGAGCAGTACTTC.